This T cell receptor (beta chain) was retrieved from a study of blood T cell repertoires in COVID-19. As for the study in general: PBMCs, B-cell-depleted T cells, or T cells provided the cDNA or gDNA that made up the material.

Clones were read by immunoSEQ multiplex PCR, and TCRdb kept only the in-frame ones, dropping some. The table records roughly 130,000 clones, 75% to 90% of them present only once. This CDR3 has 16 residues. The V and J ends lost 2 bases and 2 bases respectively, with 13 bases between them. Looked up from germline, CDR1 is LNHDA and CDR2 is SQIVND (reference sequence). This chain links TRBV19 with TRBJ1-5, with a weak D call TRBD1 (6 bases). The receptor was derived from a man aged 55-75 years with active or convalescent COVID-19. Sample: peripheral blood. The CDR3 bases are TGTGCCAGTAGTATAATTTACAGGGCCGGCAATCAGCCCCAGCATTTT. Its protein product is CASSIIYRAGNQPQHF.